The rows below give T cell receptor beta chains drawn from one sample of a study of cytomegalovirus exposure and HLA in healthy donors. Clones were read by immunoSEQ multiplex PCR, and TCRdb kept only the in-frame ones, dropping some. There are some 120,000 clones in the sample; around 75% occur only once, and 2.5% to 3.5% lies in the top ten. The sequencing input was PBMCs. The receptors shown here come from a woman between 40 and 50 years old in good health and CMV-seropositive. The CDR3 runs from the conserved cysteine through the conserved F or W. A D gene is named only where the DNA matches it firmly. Some rows have no size entry. The others give once, few or many, or a class for an expanded clone.

>TRBD2|TRBV11-2|TRBJ2-3|.
CASSLEVAGGLGTDTQYF
TGTGCCAGCAGCTTAGAAGTAGCGGGGGGGCTTGGAACAGATACGCAGTATTTT
>.|TRBV6-6|TRBJ1-2|.
CASRSTGHYGYTF
TGTGCCAGCAGATCCACAGGGCACTATGGCTACACCTTC
>TRBD2|TRBV30|TRBJ2-1|.
CAWSRYLTSGRDNEQFF
TGTGCCTGGAGTCGTTATCTTACTAGCGGGCGCGACAATGAGCAGTTCTTC
>.|TRBV6-5|TRBJ1-4|.
CASSYDPPGQGEKLFF
TGTGCCAGCAGTTACGACCCCCCAGGGCAGGGCGAAAAACTGTTTTTT
>TRBD2|TRBV5-1|TRBJ2-1|few
CASSWGTSGGNEQFF
TGCGCCAGCAGCTGGGGGACTAGCGGGGGTAATGAGCAGTTCTTC
>TRBD2|TRBV30|TRBJ2-3|.
CAWSVSGTRPTQYF
TGTGCCTGGAGTGTATCCGGGACTAGACCTACGCAGTATTTT
>TRBD1|TRBV6-5|TRBJ2-7|.
CASSIKQGGYYEQYF
TGTGCCAGCAGTATCAAACAGGGGGGCTACTACGAGCAGTACTTC
>.|TRBV6-5|TRBJ2-2|.
CASSYSFGGRTGELFF
TGTGCCAGCAGTTACTCGTTTGGCGGGCGGACCGGGGAGCTGTTTTTT
>.|TRBV6-4|TRBJ1-1|.
CASGKREGAEAFF
TGTGCCAGCGGGAAAAGGGAAGGGGCTGAAGCTTTCTTT
>.|TRBV19|TRBJ1-5|.
CASSSNRAVSSNQPQHF
TGTGCCAGTAGTTCGAACAGGGCAGTAAGTAGCAATCAGCCCCAGCATTTT
>.|TRBV7-2|TRBJ1-1|.
CASSFWAASYMNTEAFF
TGTGCCAGCAGCTTCTGGGCCGCATCGTATATGAACACTGAAGCTTTCTTT
>TRBD1|TRBV7-3|TRBJ2-2|.
CASSLLGQKDGELFF
TGTGCCAGCAGCTTACTGGGACAGAAAGACGGGGAGCTGTTTTTT
>TRBD1|TRBV7-9|TRBJ2-1|.
CASSRQGNEQFF
TGTGCCAGCAGCAGACAGGGCAATGAGCAGTTCTTC
>.|TRBV7-2|TRBJ2-3|.
CASSLGGWDTRADTQYF
TGTGCCAGCAGCTTAGGAGGTTGGGACACACGGGCAGATACGCAGTATTTT
>.|TRBV27|TRBJ2-5|few
CASSLTKQGPYQETQYF
TGTGCCAGCAGTCTAACCAAACAGGGACCGTACCAAGAGACCCAGTACTTC
>TRBD2|TRBV9|TRBJ2-5|.
CASSGGTSGRGETQYF
TGTGCCAGCAGCGGCGGGACTAGCGGGAGGGGAGAGACCCAGTACTTC
>.|TRBV7-7|TRBJ2-7|.
CASSLYSSYEQYF
TGTGCTAGCAGCCTCTATAGCTCCTACGAGCAGTACTTC
>TRBD1|TRBV2|TRBJ2-2|.
CASHRGSGELFF
TGTGCCAGTCACAGGGGGTCCGGGGAGCTGTTTTTT